This TCR beta chain was observed in a study of identical twins. Broader study findings: It was cross-sectional statistical analysis, not following the same donors, that the conclusions relied on.

Addition of a universal primer site occurred through template switching, and cDNA carried unique molecular identifiers. MiXCR, run by TCRdb on the 5' RACE reads, gives a single entry per CDR3 protein. The table records under 800,000 distinct CDR3 sequences, 21% of them present only once. This clonotype was picked up many times. Its specificity is not known. These records were also assigned to another study, of T cells expressing NK-cell markers. That work states: CD3+CD56+NKG2C+, CD3+CD56+NKG2C- and CD3+CD56-NKG2C+ T cells, once sorted, supplied the TCR beta repertoires. These clonotypes, the leaders elsewhere, also led the CD3+CD56-NKG2C+ fraction in several donors.

The TCR sequence derives from a woman aged 18-29 years in good health. The material sequenced was PBMCs.

The CDR3 loop is CAIRGDRSLTGELFF. CDR3 DNA sequence: TGTGCCATCAGAGGGGACAGAAGTTTGACCGGGGAGCTGTTTTTT. The chain uses TRBV10-3 and TRBJ2-2; the match to TRBD1 covers 7 bases. Germline-derived CDR1 and CDR2 are ENHRY and SYGVKD. The CDR3 has 15 amino acids. J lost 5 bases, V lost 6 bases, and 9 bases had no gene match.